These 32 T cell receptor beta chains share one sample of origin, sequenced in a study of blood T cell repertoires in COVID-19 (dated by TCRdb to 2020 to 2021). Library preparation employed the immunoSEQ multiplex PCR assay. In its TCRdb copy, this immuneACCESS table keeps in-frame sequences only and misses some clones. Where compared with another copy, unresolved V genes explain less than half of these, and the others have no known cause. The sample records about 60,000 clones, 70% to 80% of which are singletons. The ten largest clones capture around 50% of the sample. Sequenced material: peripheral blood. These receptors were obtained from an elderly woman with acute or convalescent COVID-19.

V is TRBV18 and J is TRBJ2-6; possibly TRBD2 for D (6 bases). V dropped 1 base and J dropped 2 bases, with 18 bases sitting between them. This CDR3 comprises 19 residues. Germline V lookup: CDR1 KGHSH, CDR2 LQKENI. CDR3: CASSPQPGRPGAGANVLTF. The CDR3 nucleotides read TGTGCCAGCTCACCACAACCGGGACGTCCGGGGGCTGGGGCCAACGTCCTGACTTTC.

This clone showed up just a few times. As DNA, the CDR3 is TGTGCCAGCAGTCGACAGGGGGCGGCTGGGGCCAACGTCCTGACTTTC. It translates to CASSRQGAAGANVLTF. This chain links TRBV6-6 with TRBJ2-6, with 10 positions matching TRBD1. The V and J ends lost 5 bases and 2 bases, in that order; junction bases with no gene match: 3. This CDR3 comprises 16 residues. Germline CDR1 and CDR2: MNHNY and SVGAGI (reference sequence).

This chain connects TRBV9 to TRBJ2-3; TRBD2 aligns across 8 bases. The V segment lost 3 bases and the J segment 2 bases; nucleotides outside the gene matches: 5. The CDR3 runs to 15 residues. Germline V lookup: CDR1 SGDLS, CDR2 YYNGEE. DNA for the CDR3: TGTGCCAGCAGCGCTAGCGGGTACTTCACAGATACGCAGTATTTT. Translating gives CASSASGYFTDTQYF.

The chain couples TRBV4-1 to TRBJ1-3; D remains unclear. In germline, CDR1 is MGHRA, CDR2 YSYEKL. This CDR3 spans 16 amino acids. Trimming pared 4 bases from V and 0 bases from J, leaving 13 bases between. The CDR3 DNA reads TGCGCCAGCAGCCGTACAGAATCCTTCTCTGGAAACACCATATATTTT. This sequence encodes CASSRTESFSGNTIYF.

The chain employs TRBV2 and TRBJ2-7; TRBD2 aligns across 8 bases. The CDR3 length is 12 residues. V lost 5 bases and J lost 6; bases outside the gene matches: 3. Looked up from germline, CDR1 is SNHLY and CDR2 is FYNNEI. The CDR3 region is CASSRGGLEQYF. The CDR3 coding sequence is TGTGCCAGCAGTCGCGGGGGGCTCGAGCAGTACTTC.

The chain employs TRBV5-1 and TRBJ2-1; D remains unclear. Germline CDR1 SGHRS, CDR2 YFSETQ. Trimming took off 3 bases at V and 4 bases at J, with 20 bases between the two ends. The length of the CDR3 is 17 residues. Here the CDR3 reads CASSSRGTVGGYNEQFF. CDR3 bases: TGCGCCAGCAGCTCTAGAGGAACCGTGGGTGGGTACAATGAGCAGTTCTTC.

CDR3 in DNA: TGTGCCAGCAGCCCGACGGCTAGCTCCTACAATGAGCAGTTCTTC. This gives the protein CASSPTASSYNEQFF. V and J are TRBV5-4 and TRBJ2-1, with unresolved D. This CDR3 is built from 15 residues. The V gene lost 4 bases and the J gene lost 0 bases, with 11 bases spanning the gap. CDR1 is SGHNT, CDR2 YYREEE, per germline (reference sequence).

The rearrangement uses TRBV4-2 and TRBJ2-3; 9 bases match TRBD2. CDR1 LGHNA and CDR2 YNFKEQ come from the germline V gene. The ends lost 5 bases at V and 0 bases at J; junction bases unmatched: 6. There are 16 residues in the CDR3. The CDR3 loop is CASSTRLAVSTDTQYF. CDR3 coding DNA: TGTGCCAGCAGCACCCGACTAGCGGTTAGCACAGATACGCAGTATTTT.

The chain uses TRBV9 and TRBJ2-2, with 9 positions matching TRBD1. CDR1 is SGDLS, CDR2 YYNGEE, per germline. V was pared by 4 bases and J by 7 bases, with 8 bases of the junction left unmatched. The CDR3 runs to 15 residues. The CDR3 loop reads CASSHGQGWSGELFF. The CDR3 DNA follows: TGTGCCAGCAGCCATGGACAGGGGTGGAGCGGGGAGCTGTTTTTT.

V gene TRBV7-3 combines with J gene TRBJ2-2; 7 nucleotides align to TRBD2. With 5 bases clipped from V and 3 bases from J, the junction kept 9 bases outside the gene matches. Germline V CDR1 and CDR2: SGHTA, FQGTGA. There are 16 residues in the CDR3. CDR3 nucleotide sequence: TGTGCCAGCAGCCCCCTGGGGCTAGCGGACACCGGGGAGCTGTTTTTT. This encodes CASSPLGLADTGELFF. The entire variable domain, with the rest obtained from reference TRBV7-3 and TRBJ2-2, is as follows: GAGVSQTPSNKVTEKGKYVELRCDPISGHTALYWYRQSLGQGPEFLIYFQGTGAADDSGLPNDRFFAVRPEGSVSTLKIQRTERGDSAVYLCASSPLGLADTGELFFGEGSRLTVL.

V and J are TRBV6-5 and TRBJ2-7; D unclear. This CDR3 has 12 amino acids. Trimming took 10 bases from V and 2 from J, leaving 12 bases between them. Germline V CDR1 and CDR2: MNHEY, SVGAGI. DNA of the CDR3: TGTGCCACCCACGAGTTGGCCTACGAGCAGTACTTC. Its translation: CATHELAYEQYF.

This clone appeared once. The rearrangement joins TRBV4-2 to TRBJ1-2; D is perhaps TRBD1 (6 bases). CDR1 is LGHNA, CDR2 YNFKEQ, per germline. With 0 bases removed from V and 6 bases from J, the gap between germline ends came to 11 bases. The CDR3 covers 14 residues. CDR3 bases: TGTGCCAGCAGCCAAGAAGGGACAAGAAATGGCTACACCTTC. Protein: CASSQEGTRNGYTF.

This clone is a singleton in its sample. The J gene is TRBJ1-3, the V gene TRBV10-2, with 7 bases fitting TRBD1. Trimming removed 6 bases from V and 8 bases from J; junction bases left unmatched: 4. This CDR3 spans 12 amino acids. Germline V CDR1 and CDR2: WSHSY, SAAADI. DNA of the CDR3: TGCGCCAGCAGGGGGACAGCGGACACCATATATTTT. Amino acid sequence: CASRGTADTIYF.

The chain combines TRBV14 with TRBJ2-2; D might be TRBD2 (6 bases). V was clipped by 4 bases and J by 6 bases, with 18 bases between them. This CDR3 is 16 amino acids long. CDR1 is SGHDN and CDR2 is FVKESK in the germline V gene. The DNA for the CDR3 is TGTGCCAGCAGCCGCCGGGAGACACGAGGGGCCGGGGAGCTGTTTTTT. Its translation is CASSRRETRGAGELFF.

The chain recombines TRBV5-1 with TRBJ2-7; the D gene is possibly TRBD2 (5 bases). Per the germline V gene, CDR1 is SGHRS and CDR2 is YFSETQ. V lost 0 bases and J lost 6, with 13 bases in between. The CDR3 has 14 residues. The CDR3 here is CASSLGRVGGEQYF. DNA for the CDR3: TGCGCCAGCAGCTTGGGGCGGGTTGGAGGCGAGCAGTACTTC.

This chain connects TRBV4-1 to TRBJ2-2, with D maybe TRBD2 (5 bases). The V and J ends lost 8 bases and 8 bases respectively, with 9 bases between them. The CDR3 length is 11 residues. In germline, CDR1 is MGHRA, CDR2 YSYEKL. CDR3: CASSRRGELFF. The CDR3 nucleotides read TGCGCCAGCTCCCGGAGGGGGGAGCTGTTTTTT.

The chain employs TRBV15 and TRBJ2-1; D uncertain. CDR3 length: 17 residues. Germline V gives CDR1 LNHNV, CDR2 YYDKDF (reference sequence). V lost 0 bases to trimming and J lost 0 bases, with 12 bases between them. The CDR3 spells CATSRDVVLVSYNEQFF. CDR3 sequence (DNA): TGTGCCACCAGCAGAGACGTCGTGTTAGTCTCCTACAATGAGCAGTTCTTC.

This clone was counted only a few times. The chain has TRBV4-1 and TRBJ1-3; TRBD1 matches 8 bases. Germline CDR1 is MGHRA and CDR2 is YSYEKL. The CDR3 covers 15 residues. Germline trimming cut 8 bases from V and 4 bases from J; bases unmatched to any gene: 10. CDR3 sequence (DNA): TGCGCCAGCGCTGCTTTCCGGGACAGGGGAAACACCATATATTTT. Protein sequence: CASAAFRDRGNTIYF.

This chain joins TRBV6-4 and TRBJ1-2; D perhaps matches TRBD1 (6 bases). CDR3 size: 13 residues. Per the germline V gene, CDR1 is MRHNA and CDR2 is SNTAGT. The ends were cut back, 2 bases at V and 13 bases at J, with 17 bases in the middle. CDR3 amino acids: CASSDGDVTGFTF. Written as DNA, the CDR3 is TGTGCCAGCAGTGACGGGGACGTAACAGGGTTCACCTTC.

This chain uses TRBV19 with TRBJ1-2; perhaps TRBD1 as D (6 bases). Trimming cost V 7 bases and J 4 bases, with 16 bases left between them. Germline CDR1 is LNHDA and CDR2 is SQIVND (reference sequence). This CDR3 region has 14 residues. The CDR3 coding sequence is TGTGCCAGTACCTCTCGCGACAGGCTCTATGGCTACACCTTC. It yields the protein CASTSRDRLYGYTF.

This clone was counted only a few times. This chain joins TRBV5-4 and TRBJ1-2; 10 bases match TRBD1. This CDR3 is built from 14 residues. V lost 5 bases to trimming and J lost 7 bases; unmatched junction nucleotides: 8. From germline, CDR1 is SGHNT and CDR2 YYREEE (reference sequence). The CDR3 nucleotides are TGTGCCAGCAGGCCACGCGACAGGGGGCCTGGCTACACCTTC. It yields the protein CASRPRDRGPGYTF.

The rearrangement links TRBV5-1 to TRBJ1-1; D unresolved. V was shortened by 0 bases and J by 1 base, with 7 bases between the two germline ends. The CDR3 spans 14 residues. Germline lookup yields CDR1 SGHRS and CDR2 YFSETQ. Written as DNA, the CDR3 is TGCGCCAGCAGCTTGGTTCCAGGGAACACTGAAGCTTTCTTT. Amino acid sequence: CASSLVPGNTEAFF.

This clone was seen only a few times. The J gene is TRBJ1-1, the V gene TRBV28; 10 bases match TRBD1. Losses at the gene ends were 6 bases for V and 1 base for J; bases not matched to a gene: 8. The CDR3 spans 16 residues. From germline, CDR1 is MDHEN and CDR2 SYDVKM. The CDR3 DNA sequence: TGTGCCAGCAGGACCTTCCGGGACAGGGGGAACACTGAAGCTTTCTTT. This encodes CASRTFRDRGNTEAFF. Full variable domain (outside the CDR3, taken from reference TRBV28 and TRBJ1-1): DVKVTQSSRYLVKRTGEKVFLECVQDMDHENMFWYRQDPGLGLRLIYFSYDVKMKEKGDIPEGYSVSREKKERFSLILESASTNQTSMYLCASRTFRDRGNTEAFFGQGTRLTVV.

V usage is TRBV7-2 and J usage is TRBJ2-3; D is possibly TRBD1 (5 bases). CDR1 is SGHTA, CDR2 FQGNSA, per germline. The CDR3 totals 14 residues. Trimming stripped 7 bases from V and 3 bases from J, with 14 bases between. For the CDR3, the DNA is TGTGCCAGCACGCCAGGGCCCTGGACAGATACGCAGTATTTT. It encodes CASTPGPWTDTQYF.

The V call is TRBV24-1, the J call TRBJ2-4, with D tentatively TRBD2 (5 bases). The CDR3 runs to 12 residues. The germline CDR1 and CDR2 sequences are KGHDR and SFDVKD. The V end was cut by 5 bases, the J end by 8 bases, with 9 bases between. The CDR3 spells CATSGPGDIQYF. The DNA for the CDR3 is TGTGCCACCAGTGGGCCCGGGGACATTCAGTACTTC.

The CDR3 here is CASSSPRDRGKSNQPQHF. CDR3 nucleotide sequence: TGTGCCAGCAGCTCACCCCGGGACAGGGGTAAGAGCAATCAGCCCCAGCATTTT. The V call is TRBV28, the J call TRBJ1-5, with 10 bases fitting TRBD1. CDR1 and CDR2 from the germline V gene are MDHEN and SYDVKM. V shed 6 bases and J 1 base; nucleotides not matched to a gene: 12. The CDR3 covers 18 residues.

The rearrangement uses TRBV3-1 (or the pseudogene TRBV3-2) and TRBJ1-2; unclear D gene. This CDR3 has 13 amino acids. Trimming shortened V by 3 bases and J by 8 bases, and 13 bases separated the two germline ends. Germline V lookup: CDR1 LGHDT, CDR2 YNNKEL (reference sequence). CDR3 region: CASSQDLQRGYTF. The DNA for the CDR3 is TGTGCCAGCAGCCAGGATCTTCAGAGGGGCTACACCTTC.

This rearrangement joins TRBV5-6 to TRBJ2-2; 7 bases agree with TRBD2. CDR3 size: 12 residues. Per germline, CDR1 SGHDT and CDR2 YYEEEE. V lost 3 bases, J lost 9 bases, and 2 bases stayed unmatched. The CDR3 reads CASSYGGWELFF. The CDR3 region has the DNA TGTGCCAGCAGCTACGGGGGGTGGGAGCTGTTTTTT.

This chain joins TRBV5-6 and TRBJ2-1; possible D gene TRBD2, 5 bases. Germline V CDR1 and CDR2: SGHDT, YYEEEE. V lost 5 bases and J lost 8, with 8 bases in between. CDR3 length: 11 amino acids. The CDR3 DNA is TGTGCCAGCAGGCACGGGGATGAGCAGTTCTTC. Its translation: CASRHGDEQFF.

The chain carries TRBV6-6 and TRBJ1-1, with 9 bases identical to TRBD1. The germline gives CDR1 MNHNY, CDR2 SVGAGI (reference sequence). The junction had 3 bases not matched to a gene; V was cut back by 0 bases and J by 4 bases. There are 15 residues in the CDR3. CDR3 sequence: CASSYSGTGSTEAFF. The CDR3 nucleotides are TGTGCCAGCAGTTACTCCGGGACAGGGAGCACTGAAGCTTTCTTT.

This chain uses TRBV7-3 with TRBJ2-5; TRBD2 matches 7 bases. Germline loops: CDR1 SGHTA, CDR2 FQGTGA. This CDR3 comprises 13 residues. The V and J ends lost 5 bases and 5 bases, in that order; junction bases with no gene match: 5. CDR3 coding DNA: TGTGCCAGCAGCCCTGGACTAGGGGAGACCCAGTACTTC. It specifies CASSPGLGETQYF.

The chain recombines TRBV7-9 with TRBJ1-1; D is uncertain. This CDR3 is 13 amino acids long. Looked up from germline, CDR1 is SEHNR and CDR2 is FQNEAQ (reference sequence). The V gene lost 5 bases and the J gene lost 1 base, with 8 bases spanning the gap. CDR3 in amino acids: CASSNYRNTEAFF. Here the CDR3 DNA reads TGTGCCAGCAGCAATTACAGGAACACTGAAGCTTTCTTT.